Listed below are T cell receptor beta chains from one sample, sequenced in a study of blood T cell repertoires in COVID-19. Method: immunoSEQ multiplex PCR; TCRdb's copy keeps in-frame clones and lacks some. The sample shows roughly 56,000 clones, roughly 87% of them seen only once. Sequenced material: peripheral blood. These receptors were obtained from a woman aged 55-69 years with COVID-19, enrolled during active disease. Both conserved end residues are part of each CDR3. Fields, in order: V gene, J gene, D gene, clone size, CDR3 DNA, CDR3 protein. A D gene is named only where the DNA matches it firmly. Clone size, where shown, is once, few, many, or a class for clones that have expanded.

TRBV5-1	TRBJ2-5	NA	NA	TGCGCCAGCAGCTTGGATGGTAGCTTAGAAGAGACCCAGTACTTC	CASSLDGSLEETQYF
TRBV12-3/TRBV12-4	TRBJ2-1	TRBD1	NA	TGTGCCAGCAGCCGACAGGGGATTGAGCAGTTCTTC	CASSRQGIEQFF
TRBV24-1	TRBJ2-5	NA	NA	TGTGCCACCAGTGATGAACTGGCGGGGGAGACCCAGTACTTC	CATSDELAGETQYF
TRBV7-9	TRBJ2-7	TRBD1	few	TGTGCCAGCAGCCCTAATCCCACAGGGGGGACCGAGCAGTACTTC	CASSPNPTGGTEQYF
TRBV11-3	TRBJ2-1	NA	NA	TGTGCCAGCAGCTCCTACGGGGTTTATGAGCAGTTCTTC	CASSSYGVYEQFF
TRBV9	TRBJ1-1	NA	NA	TGTGCCAGCAGCTACTTCGGACACCCGAACACTGAAGCTTTCTTT	CASSYFGHPNTEAFF
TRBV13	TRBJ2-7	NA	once	TGTGCCAGCTCCCAAGGCGACAACTACGAGCAGTACTTC	CASSQGDNYEQYF
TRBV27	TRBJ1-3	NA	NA	TGTGCCAGCAGTTTATCGTCGAGCTCTGGAAACACCATATATTTT	CASSLSSSSGNTIYF
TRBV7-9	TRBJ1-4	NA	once	TGTGCCAGCAGTAAAGGGGGGGAAGAAAAACTGTTTTTT	CASSKGGEEKLFF
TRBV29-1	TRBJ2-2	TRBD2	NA	TGCAGCGTTGGGCTAGCGGGAAGCCGGAACACCGGGGAGCTGTTTTTT	CSVGLAGSRNTGELFF
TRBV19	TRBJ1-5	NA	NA	TGTGCCAGTAGTTTCCTCAGCGACCAGCCCCAGCATTTT	CASSFLSDQPQHF
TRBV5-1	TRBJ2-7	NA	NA	TGCGCCAGCAGACCGGGGGTGAGCTCCTACGAGCAGTACTTC	CASRPGVSSYEQYF
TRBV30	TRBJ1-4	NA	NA	TGTGCCTGGAGTGTCCGGGAAAAACTGTTTTTT	CAWSVREKLFF
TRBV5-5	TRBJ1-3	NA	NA	TGTGCCAGCAGCTTCGCAGGCCTCGGAAACACCATATATTTT	CASSFAGLGNTIYF
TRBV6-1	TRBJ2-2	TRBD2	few	TGTGCCAGCAGTGAGTTCGGGACTACCACGAACACCGGGGAGCTGTTTTTT	CASSEFGTTTNTGELFF
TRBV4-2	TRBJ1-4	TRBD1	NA	TGTGCCAGCAGCCAAGATCTTAAGGGGGACAGGCTCGAAAAACTGTTTTTT	CASSQDLKGDRLEKLFF
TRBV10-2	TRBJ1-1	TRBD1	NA	TGCGCCAGCAGTTCTGGACAGGCCGGGGACACTGAAGCTTTCTTT	CASSSGQAGDTEAFF
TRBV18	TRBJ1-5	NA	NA	TGTGCCAGCTCACTACAGGTTAGCAATCAGCCCCAGCATTTT	CASSLQVSNQPQHF
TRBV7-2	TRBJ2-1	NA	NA	TGTGCCAGCAGGAGGGGGGGCTCCTACAATGAGCAGTTCTTC	CASRRGGSYNEQFF
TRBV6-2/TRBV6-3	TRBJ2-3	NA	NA	TGTGCCAGCAGTTACCCCCCGGATACGCAGTATTTT	CASSYPPDTQYF
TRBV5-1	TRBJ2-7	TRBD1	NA	TGCGCCAGCTCGCATACGGGACAGGGCGCCTACGAGCAGTACTTC	CASSHTGQGAYEQYF
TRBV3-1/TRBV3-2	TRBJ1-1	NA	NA	TGTGCCAGCAGCCCGCAAGGGGCCACTGAAGCTTTCTTT	CASSPQGATEAFF
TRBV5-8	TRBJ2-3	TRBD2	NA	TGTGCCAGCAGCTTGATCGGGGGGGCCGGAGATACGCAGTATTTT	CASSLIGGAGDTQYF
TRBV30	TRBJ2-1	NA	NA	TGTGCCTGGAGTCTGCCGAGGGGGGGGAATGAGCAGTTCTTC	CAWSLPRGGNEQFF
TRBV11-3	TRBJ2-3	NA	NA	TGTGCCAGCAGCTTCATCAGAATTGCCACAGATACGCAGTATTTT	CASSFIRIATDTQYF
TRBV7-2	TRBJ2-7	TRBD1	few	TGTGCCAGCAGCTTAGCGGCGGGCGGGACAGGGCTATCCTACGAGCAGTACTTC	CASSLAAGGTGLSYEQYF
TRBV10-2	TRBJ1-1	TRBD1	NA	TGCGCCAGCAGGGGAACACAGGGGACCACTGAAGCTTTCTTT	CASRGTQGTTEAFF
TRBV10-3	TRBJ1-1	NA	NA	TGTGCCACCCTGGACAGCGCGAGCACTGAAGCTTTCTTT	CATLDSASTEAFF
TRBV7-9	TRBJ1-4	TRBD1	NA	TGTGCCAGCAGCCAAATGACAGGGAGGAATGAAAAACTGTTTTTT	CASSQMTGRNEKLFF
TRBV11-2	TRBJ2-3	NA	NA	TGTGCCAGCAGCTCGGTGTCGGATACGCAGTATTTT	CASSSVSDTQYF
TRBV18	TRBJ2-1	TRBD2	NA	TGTGCCAGCTCCCAAGAAGGGACTAGCCTTAATGAGCAGTTCTTC	CASSQEGTSLNEQFF
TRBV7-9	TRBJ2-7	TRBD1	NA	TGTGCCAGCAGCTTCGGAACAGGGGTTCGCCTCTACGAGCAGTACTTC	CASSFGTGVRLYEQYF
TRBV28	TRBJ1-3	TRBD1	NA	TGTGCCAGCAGTTGGGACAGGGGGCCTGGAAACACCATATATTTT	CASSWDRGPGNTIYF
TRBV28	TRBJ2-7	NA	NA	TGTGCCAGCAGGAGCGGGTACTCCTACGAGCAGTACTTC	CASRSGYSYEQYF
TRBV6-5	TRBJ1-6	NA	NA	TGTGCCAGCAGTTACTCCCCAGTTTTGGATAATTCACCCCTCCACTTT	CASSYSPVLDNSPLHF
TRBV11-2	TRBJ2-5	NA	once	TGTGCCAGCAGCTTAGCGGGGAGCGAGACCCAGTACTTC	CASSLAGSETQYF
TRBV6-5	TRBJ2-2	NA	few	TGTGCCAGCCGACTAGGGACCGGGGAGCTGTTTTTT	CASRLGTGELFF
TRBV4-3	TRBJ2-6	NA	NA	TGCGCCAGCAGCCAAGATAGGGAGGTCTCAGGGGCCAACGTCCTGACTTTC	CASSQDREVSGANVLTF
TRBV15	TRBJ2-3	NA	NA	TGTGCCACCAGCAGAGGGCCGGGGGATACGCAGTATTTT	CATSRGPGDTQYF
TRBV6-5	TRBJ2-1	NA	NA	TGTGCCAGCAGACCTACAGGTAGCTCCTACAATGAGCAGTTCTTC	CASRPTGSSYNEQFF
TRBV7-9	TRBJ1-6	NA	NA	TGTGCCAGCAGCTTAGATAGCAACCGATCACCCCTCCACTTT	CASSLDSNRSPLHF
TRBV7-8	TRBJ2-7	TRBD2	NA	TGTGCCAGCAGTCAAGGGGTAGCGGGAGGGGGCGAGCAGTACTTC	CASSQGVAGGGEQYF
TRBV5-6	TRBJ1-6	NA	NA	TGTGCCAGCAGCTTGGGACAGCGAGGTTCACCCCTCCACTTT	CASSLGQRGSPLHF
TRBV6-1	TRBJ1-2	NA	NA	TGTGCCAGCAGTGAAGTAAAAAGAGATGGCTACACCTTC	CASSEVKRDGYTF
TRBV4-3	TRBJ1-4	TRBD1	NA	TGCGCCAGCAGCCAAGATCTGACAGGGGTACAAAAACTGTTTTTT	CASSQDLTGVQKLFF
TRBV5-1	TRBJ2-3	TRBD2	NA	TGCGCCAGCGAACTAGGACTAGCGGTTGGAGATACGCAGTATTTT	CASELGLAVGDTQYF
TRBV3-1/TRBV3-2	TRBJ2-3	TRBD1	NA	TGTGCCAGCAGCCCGGGACAGGGGGACACAGATACGCAGTATTTT	CASSPGQGDTDTQYF
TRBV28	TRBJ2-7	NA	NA	TGTGCCAGCAGCCAGCAGCCTCAGGGCTACGAGCAGTACTTC	CASSQQPQGYEQYF
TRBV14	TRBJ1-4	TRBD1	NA	TGTGCCAGCAGCCAAGAGCAGGGGGCGAGTGAAAAACTGTTTTTT	CASSQEQGASEKLFF
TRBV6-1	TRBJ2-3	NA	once	TGTGCCAGCAGTGAGGACACCACAGATACGCAGTATTTT	CASSEDTTDTQYF
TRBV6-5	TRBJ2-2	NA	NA	TGTGCCAGCAGTTATTACGGGGGGAACACCGGGGAGCTGTTTTTT	CASSYYGGNTGELFF
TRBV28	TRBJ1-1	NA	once	TGTGCCGCCCAGGTGGCGGGCGGCATGAACACTGAAGCTTTCTTT	CAAQVAGGMNTEAFF
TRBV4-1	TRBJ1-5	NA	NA	TGCGCCAGCAGCCCCGTGGGCAGGGGCAATCAGCCCCAGCATTTT	CASSPVGRGNQPQHF
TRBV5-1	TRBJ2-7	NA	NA	TGCGCCAGCAGCTTTCGGGAGAACTACGAGCAGTACTTC	CASSFRENYEQYF
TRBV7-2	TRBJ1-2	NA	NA	TGTGCCAGCAGCTTAGGACATAACTATGGCTACACCTTC	CASSLGHNYGYTF